The clone carrying this T cell receptor (beta chain) was counted many times. Its antigen is currently unknown. CDR3 length: 14 amino acids. J was trimmed by 6 bases and V by 3 bases; bases with no gene match: 4. In germline, CDR1 is SGHRS, CDR2 YFSETQ. This sample was taken from a study of T cells after yellow fever vaccination. Study in general: Preparation used SMART-Seq v4 Ultra Low Input for the low-cell-number fractions.

Study-wide findings and caveats: The study found a weaker secondary response that peaked faster, day 5 versus 15.

TCRdb re-analysed the 5' RACE reads in MiXCR, keeping a single row per CDR3 protein. The sample yields a few hundred thousand distinct CDR3 sequences, around 3.9% seen once. The V and J genes are TRBV5-1 and TRBJ2-1, with 9 bases aligning to TRBD1. The clonotype comes from a man younger than 35 who received the YFV17D yellow fever vaccine. The material sequenced was PBMCs, taken on the day of the yellow fever booster vaccination. The CDR3 DNA reads TGCGCCAGCAGCTGGCCGACAGGGGGCAATGAGCAGTTCTTC. This translates into CASSWPTGGNEQFF.